Following are 8 T cell receptor beta chains from one sample sequenced in a study of blood T cell repertoires in COVID-19. Data came from immunoSEQ multiplex PCR; TCRdb stores just in-frame clones and leaves some out. This sample has about 300,000 clones, with 85% to 90% found just once. Sample: peripheral blood. The receptors were gathered from a man in his sixties or seventies with acute or convalescent COVID-19.

The chain combines TRBV6-4 with TRBJ1-1; D uncertain. The CDR3 totals 13 residues. Germline values: CDR1 MRHNA, CDR2 SNTAGT. V gave up 5 bases and J gave up 4 bases, with 11 bases separating them. CDR3 loop: CASSSQSSTEAFF. CDR3 bases: TGTGCCAGCAGTTCACAGTCTTCCACTGAAGCTTTCTTT.

This CDR3 is CASSTPLGLAGGEETQYF. CDR3 nucleotides: TGTGCCAGCAGCACCCCCCTGGGACTAGCGGGAGGGGAAGAGACCCAGTACTTC. The rearrangement uses TRBV6-2 or TRBV6-3 and TRBJ2-5, with TRBD2 matching over 16 bases. From germline, CDR1 is MNHEY and CDR2 SVGEGT. The CDR3 length is 18 residues. The trim removed 6 bases at V and 3 bases at J, leaving 10 bases unmatched.

The rearrangement uses TRBV9 and TRBJ2-4; 8 bases are shared with TRBD2. The germline V gene has CDR1 SGDLS and CDR2 YYNGEE. This CDR3 spans 14 amino acids. V shed 6 bases, J shed 7 bases, and the junction held 9 bases outside the gene matches. The CDR3 reads CASTPNSGGNIQYF. The CDR3 bases are TGTGCCAGCACCCCAAACTCGGGAGGGAACATTCAGTACTTC.

The chain recombines TRBV19 with TRBJ2-6; D uncertain. The CDR3 loop spans 16 amino acids. Per germline, CDR1 LNHDA and CDR2 SQIVND (reference sequence). Trimming took off 3 bases at V and 0 bases at J, with 9 bases between the two ends. CDR3 bases: TGTGCCAGTAGTATCGCCCCGAGCTCTGGGGCCAACGTCCTGACTTTC. Its protein is CASSIAPSSGANVLTF.

This sequence joins TRBV7-9 and TRBJ2-5; 8 nucleotides line up with TRBD1. V gave up 7 bases and J gave up 5 bases; unmatched junction bases: 12. The CDR3 has 15 residues. In germline, CDR1 is SEHNR, CDR2 FQNEAQ (reference sequence). This chain's CDR3 is CASTSGQGRGETQYF. In DNA, the CDR3 is TGTGCCAGCACTTCAGGACAGGGCAGGGGCGAGACCCAGTACTTC.

V usage is TRBV18 and J usage is TRBJ1-5; unclear D gene. Trimming took off 6 bases at V and 0 bases at J, with 12 bases between the two ends. Germline CDR1 is KGHSH and CDR2 is LQKENI. This CDR3 comprises 15 residues. In DNA, the CDR3 is TGTGCCAGCTCCCTAACCGAGGGTAGCAATCAGCCCCAGCATTTT. It is translated as CASSLTEGSNQPQHF.

The chain recombines TRBV18 with TRBJ2-5; 7 bases agree with TRBD1. J was trimmed by 2 bases and V by 4 bases; bases with no gene match: 13. The CDR3 spans 17 residues. Germline CDR1 KGHSH, CDR2 LQKENI. CDR3 residues: CASSRIPGQKAQETQYF. The CDR3 nucleotides read TGTGCCAGCTCACGGATACCGGGACAGAAAGCTCAAGAGACCCAGTACTTC.

V and J are TRBV4-2 and TRBJ2-4; TRBD2 agrees at 7 bases. The J segment lost 7 bases and the V segment lost 5 bases, leaving 8 bases of the junction unmatched. This CDR3 has 14 residues. The germline CDR1 and CDR2 sequences are LGHNA and YNFKEQ. CDR3 DNA sequence: TGTGCCAGCAGCAACGCGGGAGTAGGCAACATTCAGTACTTC. Translation: CASSNAGVGNIQYF.